The entry that follows covers one T cell receptor (beta chain) sequence. Profiled with immunoSEQ multiplex PCR; TCRdb holds only in-frame clones, not every one. The repertoire consists of about 1.5 million clones, with 95% to 99% occurring once and the leading ten covering around 0.47%. The source of the sample is a study of shared clonotypes between healthy human individuals. CDR3 length: 14 residues. V lost 7 bases and J 6 bases, leaving 15 bases between the germline ends. CDR1 and CDR2 from the germline V gene are MNHNS and SASEGT. The source of this sequence is a man aged 25-45 years in good health. This chain uses TRBV6-1 with TRBJ2-2, with a possible D match to TRBD1 (6 bases). Source material: naive CD4+ T cells sorted from blood. Subset in this sample: CD45RA+ positively selected. CDR3 sequence: CASIGTLPAGELFF. The CDR3 DNA reads TGTGCCAGCATCGGGACACTACCAGCCGGGGAGCTGTTTTTT.